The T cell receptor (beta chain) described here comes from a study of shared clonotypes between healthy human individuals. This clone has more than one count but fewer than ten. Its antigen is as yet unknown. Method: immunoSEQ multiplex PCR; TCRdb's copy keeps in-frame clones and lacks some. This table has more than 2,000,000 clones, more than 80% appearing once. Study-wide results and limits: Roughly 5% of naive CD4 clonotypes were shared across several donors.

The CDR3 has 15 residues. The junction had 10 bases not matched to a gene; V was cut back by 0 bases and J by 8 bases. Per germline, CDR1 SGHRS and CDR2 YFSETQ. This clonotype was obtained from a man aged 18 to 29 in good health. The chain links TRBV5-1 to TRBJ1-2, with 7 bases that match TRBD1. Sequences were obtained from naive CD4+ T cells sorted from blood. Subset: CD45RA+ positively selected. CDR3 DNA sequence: TGCGCCAGCAGCTTGGTCGGGGACAGATTCCAAGGCTACACCTTC. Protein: CASSLVGDRFQGYTF. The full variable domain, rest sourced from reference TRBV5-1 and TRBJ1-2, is KAGVTQTPRYLIKTRGQQVTLSCSPISGHRSVSWYQQTPGQGLQFLFEYFSETQRNKGNFPGRFSGRQFSNSRSEMNVSTLELGDSALYLCASSLVGDRFQGYTFGSGTRLTVV.